A selection of T cell receptor beta chains follows, all from one sample in a study of a mutant IDH1 vaccine in newly diagnosed glioma. Assay used: immunoSEQ multiplex PCR; TCRdb lists only in-frame clones, some missing. Altogether 35,000 to 45,000 clones are present, over 70% being singletons, with the ten largest covering about 14%. Their target antigens are unknown. The specimen was peripheral blood mononuclear cells (PBMCs), collected from a glioma patient whose treatment included an IDH1 peptide vaccine. The receptors here all came from a woman in her twenties or thirties with glioma. Some clones in this sample may be carry-over from other donors' samples. CDR3s leave out the opening cysteine and the closing phenylalanine or tryptophan.

V	J	CDR3
TRBV28	TRBJ1-1	ASRQSGVGGTEAF
TRBV19	TRBJ1-5	ASSSREDQPQH
TRBV11-2	TRBJ1-1	ASSRGNTEAF
TRBV27	TRBJ2-7	ASGPGGYEQY
TRBV5-1	TRBJ2-2	ASSLGTSGRAGELF
TRBV27	TRBJ2-7	ASSPGLAAGYEQY
TRBV29-1	TRBJ1-4	SVDVGDYWEEKLF
TRBV6-1	TRBJ2-7	ASSASRDTYEQY
TRBV11-2	TRBJ2-7	ASSLVGTPGY
TRBV27	TRBJ1-1	ASSLGTGVDTEAF
TRBV6-1	TRBJ2-3	ASSEVGGPDTQY
TRBV27	TRBJ1-1	ASSLVMDTEAF
TRBV29-1	TRBJ2-3	SVDGENTDTQY
TRBV30	TRBJ2-7	AWTPDRDYEQY
TRBV6-6	TRBJ1-2	ASSYDSGYGYT
TRBV10-3	TRBJ2-3	AITQNSPADTQY
TRBV5-5	TRBJ1-2	ASVRGDNYGYT
TRBV11-2	TRBJ2-1	ASSGLVGGFDEQF
TRBV9	TRBJ1-1	ASSVRPRDAIAEAF
TRBV5-1	TRBJ2-1	ASSLNGVYNEQF
TRBV7-2	TRBJ2-6	ASNSGSSGANVLT
TRBV11-3	TRBJ1-4	ASSSRDSPNEKLF
TRBV10-3	TRBJ2-7	ATEKTGLTYEQY
TRBV6-5	TRBJ2-5	ASSYSVSGRGETQY
TRBV4-1	TRBJ1-2	ASSQEARGARGYT
TRBV30	TRBJ2-3	AWSVGTSQSTDTQY
TRBV9	TRBJ2-2	ASSVGAGVFPGELF
TRBV18	TRBJ1-3	ASSPSADSGNTIY
TRBV5-6	TRBJ2-7	ASSLGGGTSYEQY
TRBV2	TRBJ1-5	ASSESPLSNQPQH
TRBV7-9	TRBJ2-3	ASGPTAGGRGPADTQY
TRBV5-4	TRBJ2-2	ASSAAGTGGTGELF
TRBV11-2	TRBJ2-5	ASSLEGDRGRGETQY
TRBV7-9	TRBJ2-1	AMPGQGNNEQF
TRBV4-2	TRBJ1-3	ASTQGNTIY
TRBV13	TRBJ1-1	ASSYGTGKNTEAF
TRBV29-1	TRBJ1-2	SAPRGAEGYT
TRBV7-2	TRBJ1-1	ASSFGRNTEAF
TRBV29-1	TRBJ2-1	SVVVRYNEQF
TRBV5-4	TRBJ2-5	ASSPGGARRTETQY
TRBV6-1	TRBJ1-1	ASREPQGWTEAF
TRBV4-2	TRBJ2-7	ASSQDPLDFGQGQPYEQY
TRBV7-9	TRBJ1-2	ASSRTGNYGYT
TRBV6-6	TRBJ2-3	ASSQGARVTDTQY
TRBV29-1	TRBJ1-2	SALLRADNYGYT
TRBV9	TRBJ2-7	ASSVGQGGTYEQY
TRBV6-4	TRBJ1-2	ASRQGLRDGYT
TRBV19	TRBJ2-3	ATNRGGVGTDTQY
TRBV28	TRBJ1-5	ASSKYPGESQPQH
TRBV7-9	TRBJ1-1	ASSLQENTEAF
TRBV11-3	TRBJ2-5	ASSAGQGRGETQY
TRBV28	TRBJ2-5	ASSLGPGTTYQETQY
TRBV11-2	TRBJ1-1	ASSPDRRYGLPDTEAF
TRBV30	TRBJ2-2	AWSNTGLSDTGELF
TRBV2	TRBJ1-5	ASTPGRKSNQPQH
TRBV15	TRBJ2-6	ATSREARLGGSGANVLT
TRBV11-3	TRBJ2-2	ASSTPQGSNTGELF
TRBV6-5	TRBJ2-1	ASSYRQGAFNEQF
TRBV7-6	TRBJ2-7	ASSSTGGYEQY
TRBV7-9	TRBJ2-7	ASSSDRGISYEQY